This T cell receptor beta chain was identified in a study of cytomegalovirus exposure and HLA in healthy donors. Regarding the study as a whole: In most subjects, TCR beta sequences reportedly gave accurate predictions of HLA-A and HLA-B alleles. Overall, roughly 160 TCR beta chains were annotated as cytomegalovirus-associated. An apparent linkage of common viral pathogens to several of the most significant clusters emerged in a later analysis.

Though nominally healthy at sampling, donors likely had unrecorded immune exposures. The ends were cut back, 0 bases at V and 2 bases at J, with 4 bases in the middle. The CDR3 is 13 residues long. Germline CDR1 is KGHSH and CDR2 is LQKENI. Of note for this clone: The antigen is not known.

Amplification used 60 Vbeta primers and 13 Jbeta primers. Method: immunoSEQ multiplex PCR; TCRdb's copy keeps in-frame clones and lacks some. The sample records 95,000 to 150,000 clones, about 81% being singletons. The chain joins TRBV18 to TRBJ2-5; D call uncertain. The TCR was taken from a young woman in good health and CMV-seronegative. The sequenced material came from PBMCs. The CDR3, as DNA: TGTGCCAGCTCACCACCCCCACAAGAGACCCAGTACTTC. Its protein is CASSPPPQETQYF. The full variable domain, in which reference TRBV18 and TRBJ2-5 provide the parts outside the CDR3, is NAGVMQNPRHLVRRRGQEARLRCSPMKGHSHVYWYRQLPEEGLKFMVYLQKENIIDESGMPKERFSAEFPKEGPSILRIQQVVRGDSAAYFCASSPPPQETQYFGPGTRLLVL.